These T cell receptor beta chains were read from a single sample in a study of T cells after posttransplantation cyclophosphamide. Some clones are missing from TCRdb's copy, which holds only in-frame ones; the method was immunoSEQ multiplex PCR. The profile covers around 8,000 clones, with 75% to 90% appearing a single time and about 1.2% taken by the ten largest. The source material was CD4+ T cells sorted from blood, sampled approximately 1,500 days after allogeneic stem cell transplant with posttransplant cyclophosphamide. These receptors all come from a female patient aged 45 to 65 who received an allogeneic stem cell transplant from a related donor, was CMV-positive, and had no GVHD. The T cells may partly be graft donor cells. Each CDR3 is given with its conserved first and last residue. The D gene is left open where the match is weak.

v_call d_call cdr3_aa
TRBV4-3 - CASSQDWVLVFEQFF
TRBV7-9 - CASSLPTRVPTGELFF
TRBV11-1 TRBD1 CASSPTGQDYNEQFF
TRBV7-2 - CASSVTSRPYNEQFF
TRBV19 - CASTSRRLGGEAFF
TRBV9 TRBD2 CASSAIAGFSNEQFF
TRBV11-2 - CASSLAGYNQPQHF
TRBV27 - CASSTDRSGANVLTF
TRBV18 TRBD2 CASLPGSGRASYNEQFF
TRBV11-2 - CASSLDLANEQFF
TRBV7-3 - CASSYQGGQETQYF
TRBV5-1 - CASSLEGRGETQYF
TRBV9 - CASSVAGGSEAFF
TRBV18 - CVSSPSPTGETQYF
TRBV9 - CASSVSDTRGNTIYF
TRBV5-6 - CASSPYNRPSGQFF
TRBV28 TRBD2 CASSLRVSGGIQYF
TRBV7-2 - CASSSLGGDTEAFF
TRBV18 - CASSPETVHEKLFF
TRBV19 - CASNLRRRGANYGYTF
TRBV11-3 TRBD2 CASSLSVGGLASNEQFF
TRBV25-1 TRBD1 CASSATGMRVGETQYF
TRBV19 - CATLDGGAIGTQYF
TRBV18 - CASSPPNRAYEQYF
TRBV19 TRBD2 CASMTASGSFYEQYF
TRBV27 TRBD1 CASSFGTGGRPLPNEKLFF
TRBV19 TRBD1 CASRSGTANYEQYF
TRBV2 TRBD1 CASRDRDYGYTF
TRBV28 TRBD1 CASSAGQGNGELFF
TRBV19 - CASSPQGSVSYNEQFF
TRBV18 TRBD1 CASSAQGAVEAFF
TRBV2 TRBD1 CASSKDGTGGYEQYF